These 15 T cell receptor beta chains were all obtained from the same sample, sequenced in a study of regulatory T cells in long-lasting Graves disease. iRepertoire HTBI primers and Arm-PCR of CDR3 regions built TCR beta libraries. TCRdb called the multiplex PCR reads again in MiXCR, with one record for every CDR3 protein. The top ten clones hold less than 15% of a sample with 500,000 or so distinct CDR3 sequences, around 15% of them seen once. Time point meaning: newly diagnosed GD, antithyroid drugs for less than 3 months. Scientists built the TCR library using RNA that was extracted from PBMCs. This sample was shared with a second study, whose subject was T cells in Graves' hyperthyroidism and ophthalmopathy.

The input for sequencing was peripheral blood mononuclear cells (PBMCs), taken at new diagnosis, from a patient treated with antithyroid drugs. These receptors were taken from a man in his forties with Graves disease.

V gene TRBV29-1 combines with J gene TRBJ1-1; weak D call: TRBD1 (6 bases). This CDR3 region has 14 residues. Germline values: CDR1 SQVTM, CDR2 ANQGSEA. V lost 7 bases and J lost 4, with 19 bases in between. CDR3 loop: CSAEGGGLGTEAFF. CDR3 in DNA: TGCAGCGCCGAGGGGGGCGGTTTGGGCACTGAAGCTTTCTTT.

This clonotype was counted at least ten times. The chain joins TRBV11-1 to TRBJ2-1; 10 bases line up with TRBD2. The CDR3 contains 16 residues. V dropped 1 base and J dropped 5; count of bases not matched to a gene: 5. Germline V gives CDR1 SGHAT, CDR2 FQDESV (reference sequence). The CDR3 bases are TGTGCCAGCAGCTTAGACGGTCTAGCGGGAGACAATGAGCAGTTCTTC. Amino acid sequence: CASSLDGLAGDNEQFF.

This clonotype was recorded many times. The chain has TRBV29-1 and TRBJ2-5; D tentatively reads TRBD1 or TRBD2 (5 bases each). CDR3 length: 13 residues. CDR1 is SQVTM and CDR2 is ANQGSEA in the germline V gene. V shed 7 bases and J shed 3 bases, with 15 bases lying between them. CDR3 protein: CSGGIRDKETQYF. In DNA form, the CDR3 reads TGCAGCGGGGGGATTAGGGATAAAGAGACCCAGTACTTC.

At least ten counts were recorded for this clonotype. The chain uses TRBV27 and TRBJ2-7; TRBD1 is a possible D gene (5 bases). Looked up from germline, CDR1 is MNHEY and CDR2 is SMNVEV (reference sequence). V was clipped by 1 base and J by 3 bases, with 7 bases between them. There are 13 residues in the CDR3. The CDR3 DNA reads as TGTGCCAGCAGTTTATGGGGCAACTACGAGCAGTACTTC. It specifies CASSLWGNYEQYF.

This clonotype showed up just a few times. The rearrangement uses TRBV19 and TRBJ1-5; 7 bases fit TRBD1. The germline gives CDR1 LNHDA, CDR2 SQIVND (reference sequence). V shed 7 bases and J 5 bases; nucleotides not matched to a gene: 8. The CDR3 totals 14 residues. The CDR3 protein is CASNRGRGDQPQHF. Here the CDR3 DNA reads TGTGCCAGTAATAGGGGGCGCGGGGATCAGCCCCAGCATTTT. Drawing the rest from reference TRBV19 and TRBJ1-5, the complete variable domain is DGGITQSPKYLFRKEGQNVTLSCEQNLNHDAMYWYRQDPGQGLRLIYYSQIVNDFQKGDIAEGYSVSREKKESFPLTVTSAQKNPTAFYLCASNRGRGDQPQHFGDGTRLSIL.

This clonotype was counted ten times or more. The V call is TRBV5-6, the J call TRBJ2-5; possibly TRBD1 for D (6 bases). The CDR3 totals 13 residues. With 0 bases removed from V and 9 bases from J, the gap between germline ends came to 12 bases. Germline CDR1 SGHDT, CDR2 YYEEEE. CDR3 residues: CASSLDRVGPQYF. The CDR3 DNA is TGTGCCAGCAGCTTGGACAGGGTCGGACCCCAGTACTTC.

The chain combines TRBV12-3 or TRBV12-4 with TRBJ2-1, with 10 bases matching TRBD1. V shed 5 bases, J shed 3 bases, and the junction held 4 bases outside the gene matches. The CDR3 extends over 15 amino acids. This CDR3 reads CASSPGQGDYNEQFF. The CDR3 DNA reads as TGTGCCAGCAGTCCAGGACAGGGGGACTACAATGAGCAGTTCTTC.

This clonotype was observed at least ten times. The rearrangement joins TRBV28 to TRBJ1-2, with a weak D call TRBD1 (6 bases). V lost 7 bases and J lost 6, with 21 bases in between. There are 15 residues in the CDR3. Germline lookup yields CDR1 MDHEN and CDR2 SYDVKM. CDR3 coding DNA: TGTGCCAGCATCTTGGGAACGGGGGGCGCAAATGGCTACACCTTC. Translating it yields CASILGTGGANGYTF.

A word on this clonotype: A read error is possible here, since a much larger clone lies one base away. The gene calls are TRBV24-1 and TRBJ2-7; tentative D call: TRBD1 (7 bases). V lost 6 bases, J lost 7 bases, and 21 bases lay in between. CDR1 KGHDR and CDR2 SFDVKD come from the germline V gene. CDR3 length: 15 amino acids. The CDR3 reads CATSPEGATYNEQYF. The CDR3 region has the DNA TGTGCCACCAGTCCGGAGGGGGCGACCTACAATGAGCAGTACTTC.

There are a few counts of this clonotype. This chain connects TRBV6-5 to TRBJ1-5; a possible D gene is TRBD1 (5 bases). This CDR3 has 16 residues. From germline, CDR1 is MNHEY and CDR2 SVGAGI. V lost 4 bases, J lost 6 bases, and 19 bases lay in between. CDR3 region: CASSSSGTPKCQPQHF. In nucleotides, the CDR3 is TGTGCCAGCAGTTCGTCAGGGACCCCCAAATGTCAGCCCCAGCATTTT.

This clonotype was seen repeatedly, ten times or more. The chain has TRBV30 and TRBJ1-2; D is undetermined. CDR3 length: 13 residues. The germline V gene has CDR1 GTSNPN and CDR2 SVGIG (reference sequence). Trimming removed 4 bases from V and 8 bases from J, with 17 bases in between. In nucleotides, the CDR3 is TGTGCCTGGACCCCTGGGCAGTCTGCAGGCTACACCTTC. Its protein is CAWTPGQSAGYTF.

This clonotype was counted between two and nine times. A much larger clone differs from this one at a single base, so this may be a read error. The V call is TRBV6-9, the J call TRBJ2-5, with D perhaps matching TRBD2 (6 bases). This CDR3 comprises 14 residues. The V gene's germline CDR1 is MNHGY and CDR2 SVAAGI. Trimming pared 3 bases from V and 1 base from J, leaving 9 bases between. CDR3 sequence: CASSYPGLQETQYF. The CDR3 nucleotides read TGTGCCAGCAGTTACCCGGGACTCCAAGAGACCCAGTACTTC.

There are a few counts of this clonotype. The chain employs TRBV5-1 and TRBJ1-1; D gene ambiguous. Germline-derived CDR1 and CDR2 are SGHRS and YFSETQ. Deletions cut 3 bases from V and 3 bases from J, with 12 bases between. The CDR3 has 14 amino acids. The CDR3 protein is CASSWAGLDTEAFF. The CDR3 DNA follows: TGCGCCAGCAGCTGGGCGGGCTTGGACACTGAAGCTTTCTTT.

This chain uses TRBV12-3 or TRBV12-4 with TRBJ2-1; TRBD1 matches at 8 bases. The CDR3 runs to 14 residues. Trimming took 7 bases from V and 8 from J; bases not matched to a gene: 10. DNA for the CDR3: TGTGCCAGCACCTTCGCAGGGGGCATCGATGAGCAGTTCTTC. The encoded protein is CASTFAGGIDEQFF.

Ten or more counts support this clonotype. V gene TRBV28 combines with J gene TRBJ2-7, with TRBD2 matching over 12 bases. Unmatched junction bases numbered 6, after V lost 6 bases and J lost 3 bases. The CDR3 is 15 residues long. Germline V gene sequence: CDR1 MDHEN, CDR2 SYDVKM. The CDR3 DNA is TGTGCCAGCAGCGCATTGACTAGCGGGAGCTACGAGCAGTACTTC. Translated, it gives CASSALTSGSYEQYF.